The 18 T cell receptor beta chains below were found in one sample sequenced in a study of T-cell reconstitution after alpha-beta-depleted transplantation in children. Preparation of the TCRbeta library involved a method that used unique molecular identifiers. Each CDR3 protein gets one entry after TCRdb re-called the PCR reads with MiXCR. The repertoire consists of more than 200,000 distinct CDR3 sequences, with around a sixth occurring once and the leading ten covering about 41%. The sequencing here drew on PBMCs, mostly from graft donor cells, taken 360 days after TCRalphabeta/CD19-depleted stem cell transplant. The receptors shown here come from a male patient aged 2 to 10 who had a stem cell transplant for acute lymphoblastic leukemia, so the T cells may come from the graft donor.

This clonotype was recorded a few times. This rearrangement joins TRBV10-2 to TRBJ2-7; the match to TRBD1 covers 11 bases. The germline V gene has CDR1 WSHSY and CDR2 SAAADI. The V and J ends lost 1 base and 6 bases, in that order; junction bases with no gene match: 5. The CDR3 loop spans 15 amino acids. CDR3 sequence: CASSEYGTGGSEQYF. In DNA, the CDR3 is TGCGCCAGCAGTGAGTACGGGACAGGGGGATCCGAGCAGTACTTC.

The genes are TRBV7-9 and TRBJ2-3; 7 nucleotides match TRBD1. The CDR3 consists of 16 residues. Germline CDR1 is SEHNR and CDR2 is FQNEAQ (reference sequence). J lost 3 bases, V lost 2 bases, and 8 bases had no gene match. CDR3 DNA: TGTGCCAGCAGCTTAAAGGATCAGGGGGTAACAGATACGCAGTATTTT. Its protein is CASSLKDQGVTDTQYF.

The chain combines TRBV5-1 with TRBJ2-7; D not resolved. The CDR3 spans 13 residues. In germline, CDR1 is SGHRS, CDR2 YFSETQ. V dropped 5 bases and J dropped 0 bases, with 9 bases sitting between them. CDR3 residues: CASRVGVSYEQYF. CDR3 nucleotide sequence: TGCGCCAGCAGAGTCGGCGTCTCCTACGAGCAGTACTTC.

V is TRBV7-8 and J is TRBJ2-7; 11 bases match TRBD2. The CDR3 loop spans 16 amino acids. The junction had 13 bases not matched to a gene; V was cut back by 6 bases and J by 6 bases. Germline lookup yields CDR1 SGHVS and CDR2 FQNEAQ. In nucleotides, the CDR3 is TGTGCCAGCAGACTAGCGTGGCCTAGCGGGGGGAGCGAGCAGTACTTC. Its translation is CASRLAWPSGGSEQYF. Full variable domain (remainder filled in from reference TRBV7-8 and TRBJ2-7): GAGVSQSPRYKVAKRGQDVALRCDPISGHVSLFWYQQALGQGPEFLTYFQNEAQLDKSGLPSDRFFAERPEGSVSTLKIQRTQQEDSAVYLCASRLAWPSGGSEQYFGPGTRLTVT.

Of note for this clonotype: A read error may account for a junction end that differs from germline. CDR3 DNA: TGTGCCAGCATCTTAGCACAGGGGCACACCGGGGAGCTGTTTTTT. Its protein is CASILAQGHTGELFF. V and J are TRBV7-9 and TRBJ2-2; 7 nucleotides align to TRBD1. CDR3 length: 15 amino acids. Germline V gene sequence: CDR1 SEHNR, CDR2 FQNEAQ (reference sequence).

This clonotype was counted between two and nine times. This sequence joins TRBV12-3 or TRBV12-4 and TRBJ1-1; 7 bases match TRBD1. Trimming at V came to 5 bases and at J to 12 bases, leaving 15 bases not matched to a gene. The CDR3 is 14 amino acids. The chain's CDR3 is CASSPTGALKESFF. The CDR3 bases are TGTGCCAGCAGTCCCACAGGGGCCCTCAAGGAGTCTTTCTTT.

The rearrangement links TRBV16 to TRBJ1-5, with 7 bases identical to TRBD1. CDR3 size: 14 residues. Germline assignment: CDR1 KGHSY and CDR2 FQNENV. V shed 4 bases, J shed 4 bases, and the junction held 4 bases outside the gene matches. CDR3 sequence (DNA): TGTGCCAGCAGCCCGGGACAGCTTAATCAGCCCCAGCATTTT. Its translation is CASSPGQLNQPQHF.

There are many counts of this clonotype. The rearrangement uses TRBV15 and TRBJ2-5; no firm D call. The CDR3 has 15 amino acids. The germline V gene has CDR1 LNHNV and CDR2 YYDKDF (reference sequence). Deletions cut 0 bases from V and 4 bases from J, with 12 bases between. In DNA form, the CDR3 reads TGTGCCACCAGCAGAGATCCGAATTCCCCAGAGACCCAGTACTTC. Encoded protein: CATSRDPNSPETQYF.

This clonotype has a handful of counts. This chain links TRBV5-1 with TRBJ1-2, with 10 bases fitting TRBD1. Germline V lookup: CDR1 SGHRS, CDR2 YFSETQ. The junction had 1 base not matched to a gene; V was cut back by 0 bases and J by 5 bases. The CDR3 length is 14 residues. In nucleotides, the CDR3 is TGCGCCAGCAGCTTGGGGACAGGGGGATATGGCTACACCTTC. This sequence encodes CASSLGTGGYGYTF.

As to this clonotype: This CDR3 fails to terminate in the conserved phenylalanine or tryptophan, so it likely reflects a read error. The chain employs TRBV25-1 and TRBJ1-1; no definite D call. The CDR3 is made up of 15 amino acids. Germline lookup yields CDR1 MGHDK and CDR2 SYGVNS. V gave up 3 bases and J gave up 1 base, with 12 bases separating them. CDR3: CASSDYRTGNTEAFI. CDR3 sequence (DNA): TGTGCCAGCAGTGATTACCGGACGGGGAACACTGAAGCTTTCATT.

This clonotype has just a few counts. The CDR3 DNA is TGTGCCAGCAGCTCGACAGGGTTCATCTATGGCTACACCTTC. It translates to CASSSTGFIYGYTF. The chain combines TRBV11-2 with TRBJ1-2; TRBD1 agrees at 7 bases. V was clipped by 4 bases and J by 4 bases; unmatched bases: 6. The CDR3 extends over 14 amino acids. CDR1 and CDR2 from the germline V gene are SGHAT and FQNNGV.

The V call is TRBV15, the J call TRBJ2-7, with D perhaps TRBD1 (6 bases). V was trimmed by 5 bases and J by 0 bases, leaving 14 bases between them. Germline lookup yields CDR1 LNHNV and CDR2 YYDKDF (reference sequence). The CDR3 totals 15 residues. The CDR3 protein is CATSEGQNGSYEQYF. The CDR3 region has the DNA TGTGCCACCAGCGAGGGACAAAACGGCTCCTACGAGCAGTACTTC.

This sequence joins TRBV4-1 and TRBJ1-5; D unresolved. CDR1 and CDR2 from the germline V gene are MGHRA and YSYEKL. This CDR3 comprises 14 residues. V was trimmed by 4 bases and J by 5 bases, leaving 12 bases between them. CDR3 sequence: CASSRIEGYQPQHF. The CDR3 DNA sequence: TGCGCCAGCAGCCGCATAGAGGGCTATCAGCCCCAGCATTTT.

The chain links TRBV12-3 or TRBV12-4 to TRBJ2-7; possibly TRBD1 for D (5 bases). This CDR3 has 14 amino acids. Trimming pared 6 bases from V and 2 bases from J, leaving 14 bases between. CDR3 amino acids: CASSQVQGPYEQYF. DNA for the CDR3: TGTGCCAGCAGCCAAGTCCAGGGTCCCTACGAGCAGTACTTC.

The V gene is TRBV6-4, the J gene TRBJ2-7; the D gene is possibly TRBD1 (5 bases). This CDR3 contains 14 residues. Germline V gene sequence: CDR1 MRHNA, CDR2 SNTAGT. Trimming shortened V by 6 bases and J by 0 bases, and 12 bases separated the two germline ends. Here the CDR3 reads CASRTEPSSYEQYF. The CDR3, as DNA: TGTGCCAGCAGGACAGAACCTAGCTCCTACGAGCAGTACTTC.

This chain joins TRBV5-1 and TRBJ1-1; D is unclear. Germline lookup yields CDR1 SGHRS and CDR2 YFSETQ. This CDR3 comprises 16 residues. The V end was cut by 1 base, the J end by 0 bases, with 13 bases between. The CDR3 protein is CASSLRFDQVNTEAFF. For the CDR3, the DNA is TGCGCCAGCAGCTTGAGATTCGATCAGGTGAACACTGAAGCTTTCTTT.

In its sample, this clonotype was seen many times. The V call is TRBV12-3 or TRBV12-4, the J call TRBJ2-1; possibly TRBD1 or TRBD2 for D (6 bases each). Between the trimmed V and J ends, which lost 5 bases and 2 bases, there was a span of 13 bases. This CDR3 has 15 residues. The CDR3 loop is CASSEGGFTYNEQFF. The CDR3 coding sequence is TGTGCCAGCAGTGAGGGGGGTTTCACCTACAATGAGCAGTTCTTC.

In regard to this clonotype: No DNA is shown, since the ends of the CDR3 on it are uncertain; the CDR3 is the one TCRdb lists. CDR3: CISVSEGPPGACTEAFF. J is TRBJ1-1 and V is TRBV7-5; the table's D call, TRBD1, has no DNA check behind it. TRBV7-5 is designated a pseudogene. The CDR3 is 17 amino acids long, termini counted.